This paragraph covers one TCR beta chain sequence. Its specificity is not known. The study amplified TCR beta CDR3 regions using RNA transcripts. The first-round RT-PCR employed HTBI primers together with the Qiagen OneStep RT-PCR kit. A multiplex PCR was then performed as the second round. TCRdb re-called the multiplex PCR reads with MiXCR, one entry per CDR3 protein. The data contain hundreds of thousands of distinct CDR3 sequences, approximately 21% of them singletons. Germline V gene lookup returns CDR1 MNHEY and CDR2 SVGAGI. The CDR3 sequence is 12 residues long. Between the trimmed V and J ends, which lost 4 bases and 6 bases, there was a span of 10 bases. The source of the sample is a study of Graves' ophthalmopathy and Graves' hyperthyroidism. As for the study in general: Specimen type is peripheral blood, obtained at initial diagnosis before any treatment.

Regarding the study as a whole: The model flagged ophthalmopathy progression at roughly 70% sensitivity and 72% to 80% specificity. Discriminating ophthalmopathy from stable hyperthyroidism, a 13-signature model attained a sensitivity of about 88% and a specificity of around 81%.

Stable hyperthyroidism meant no ophthalmopathy within 18 months of follow-up. V is TRBV6-5 and J is TRBJ2-7; D is unresolved. The clonotype originates from a woman between 18 and 29 years old with stable Graves' hyperthyroidism. The sample comprised peripheral blood. The CDR3 sequence: CASSSPDAEQYF. CDR3 DNA sequence: TGTGCCAGCAGTTCCCCGGACGCCGAGCAGTACTTC.